This T cell receptor (beta chain) was documented in a study of blood T cells in healthy people across ages. Then a second PCR, running about 6 to 11 cycles, was carried out with a sample-barcoded 5' primer and a J-beta primer mix. TCRdb re-called the 5' RACE reads with MiXCR, one entry per CDR3 protein. The sample contains about 780,000 distinct CDR3 sequences, about 26% of which appear only once. V was shortened by 6 bases and J by 9 bases, with 22 bases between the two germline ends. The CDR3 covers 15 residues. Germline assignment: CDR1 SGHRS and CDR2 YFSETQ. The table lists this clonotype with a few counts. The data also belong to a second study, concerning T cells of mothers and their children. That paper adds: Thymic selection molds TCR recombination products alike in related and unrelated pairs. The data showed no persistent microchimeric T cell clones.

This TCR was recovered from a boy aged 5 to 17 in good health. The specimen was blood. V gene TRBV5-1 combines with J gene TRBJ2-1; tentative D call: TRBD1 (6 bases). CDR3 in amino acids: CASTTGLSVVGEQFF. The CDR3, as DNA: TGCGCCAGCACAACAGGGCTCTCGGTCGTGGGTGAGCAGTTCTTC.